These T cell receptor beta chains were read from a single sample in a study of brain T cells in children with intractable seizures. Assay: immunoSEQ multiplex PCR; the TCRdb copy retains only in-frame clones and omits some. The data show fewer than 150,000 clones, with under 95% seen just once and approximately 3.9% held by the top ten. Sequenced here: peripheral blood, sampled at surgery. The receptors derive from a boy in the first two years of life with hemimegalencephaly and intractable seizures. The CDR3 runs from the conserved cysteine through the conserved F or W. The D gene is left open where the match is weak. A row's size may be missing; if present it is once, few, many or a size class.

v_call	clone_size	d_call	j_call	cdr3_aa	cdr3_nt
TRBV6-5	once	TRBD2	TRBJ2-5	CASSYSFGGGQETQYF	TGTGCCAGCAGTTACTCGTTCGGCGGGGGGCAAGAGACCCAGTACTTC
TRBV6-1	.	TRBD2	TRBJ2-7	CASSEGLAAYYEQYF	TGTGCCAGCAGTGAGGGACTAGCGGCTTACTACGAGCAGTACTTC
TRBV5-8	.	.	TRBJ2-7	CASSFRFGGSYEQYF	TGTGCCAGCAGCTTCCGGTTCGGTGGGTCCTACGAGCAGTACTTC
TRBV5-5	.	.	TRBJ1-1	CASSLDRFTEAFF	TGTGCCAGCAGTCTTGACAGGTTCACTGAAGCTTTCTTT
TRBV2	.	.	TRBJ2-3	CASRDSTDTQYF	TGTGCCAGCAGGGACAGCACAGATACGCAGTATTTT
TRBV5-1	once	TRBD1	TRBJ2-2	CASNSGTGNTGELFF	TGCGCCAGCAACTCCGGGACAGGGAACACCGGGGAGCTGTTTTTT
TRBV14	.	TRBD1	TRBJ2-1	CASTSTGQGDNEQFF	TGTGCCAGCACCTCAACAGGGCAGGGGGACAATGAGCAGTTCTTC
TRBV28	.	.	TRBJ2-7	CASSSIDSSYEQYF	TGTGCCAGCAGTTCGATTGACTCGTCCTACGAGCAGTACTTC
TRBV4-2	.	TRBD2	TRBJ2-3	CASSPRVLVLAGDTQYF	TGTGCCAGCAGCCCGAGGGTTTTAGTACTAGCGGGCGATACGCAGTATTTT
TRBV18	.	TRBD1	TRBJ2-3	CASSPPGQGSTDTQYF	TGTGCCAGCTCACCGCCGGGACAGGGATCCACAGATACGCAGTATTTT
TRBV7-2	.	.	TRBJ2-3	CASSLGPGATDTQYF	TGTGCCAGCAGCTTGGGACCGGGGGCGACAGATACGCAGTATTTT
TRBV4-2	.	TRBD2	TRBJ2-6	CASSQSSGRAASGANVLTF	TGTGCCAGCAGCCAGTCTAGCGGGAGGGCCGCCTCTGGGGCCAACGTCCTGACTTTC
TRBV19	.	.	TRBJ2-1	CASSIGPRGEQFF	TGTGCCAGTAGTATAGGGCCCCGGGGAGAGCAGTTCTTC
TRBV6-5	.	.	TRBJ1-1	CASIEQGGGTEAFF	TGTGCCAGCATCGAACAGGGAGGTGGCACTGAAGCTTTCTTT
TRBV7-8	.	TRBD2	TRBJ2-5	CASSLVGTSGPLDQYF	TGTGCCAGCAGCTTAGTAGGGACTAGCGGGCCGCTGGACCAGTACTTC
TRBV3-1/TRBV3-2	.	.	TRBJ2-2	CASSRTDTYTGELFF	TGTGCCAGCAGCCGGACCGACACTTACACCGGGGAGCTGTTTTTT
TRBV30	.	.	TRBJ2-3	CAWSGGDTQYF	TGTGCCTGGAGTGGCGGAGATACGCAGTATTTT
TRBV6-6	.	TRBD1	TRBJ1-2	CASRPGQGITYGYTF	TGTGCCAGCAGACCAGGACAGGGGATCACCTATGGCTACACCTTC
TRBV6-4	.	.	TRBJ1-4	CASSDSKTAPRATNEKLFF	TGTGCCAGCAGTGACTCGAAAACCGCCCCCAGGGCAACTAATGAAAAACTGTTTTTT
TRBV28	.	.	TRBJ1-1	CASSFGQGLGGSEAFF	TGTGCCAGCAGTTTCGGTCAGGGCCTCGGGGGTTCCGAAGCTTTCTTT
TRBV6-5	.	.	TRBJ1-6	CASSYSGLGARSPLHF	TGTGCCAGCAGTTACTCAGGGTTGGGGGCTCGGTCACCCCTCCACTTT
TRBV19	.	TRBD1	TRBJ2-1	CASRTTGGAGNEQFF	TGTGCCAGTAGGACAACAGGGGGCGCGGGCAATGAGCAGTTCTTC
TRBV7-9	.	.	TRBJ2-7	CASSLGTSGLAYEQYF	TGTGCCAGCAGCTTAGGAACCAGCGGTCTCGCGTACGAGCAGTACTTC
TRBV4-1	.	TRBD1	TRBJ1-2	CASSQDSAGGYGYTF	TGCGCCAGCAGCCAAGATTCGGCAGGGGGCTATGGCTACACCTTC
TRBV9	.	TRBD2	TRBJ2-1	CASSVGAGGSSYNEQFF	TGTGCCAGCAGCGTCGGGGCGGGAGGGAGCTCCTACAATGAGCAGTTCTTC
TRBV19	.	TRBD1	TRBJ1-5	CASAGTVNQPQHF	TGTGCCAGCGCGGGGACAGTCAATCAGCCCCAGCATTTT